This T cell receptor beta chain was sequenced in a study of blood T cell repertoires in COVID-19. This clone was found once. This CDR3 contains 14 residues. Trimming cost V 3 bases and J 0 bases, with 9 bases left between them. Per germline, CDR1 SGDLS and CDR2 YYNGEE. Profiled with immunoSEQ multiplex PCR; TCRdb holds only in-frame clones, not every one. This table has 50,000 to 65,000 clones, about nine tenths appearing once. The rearrangement joins TRBV9 to TRBJ1-1, with a weak D call TRBD1 (6 bases). The sequence was collected from a woman older than 75 with COVID-19, enrolled during active disease. The sample consisted of peripheral blood. In DNA, the CDR3 is TGTGCCAGCAGCGCTACAGGGATGAACACTGAAGCTTTCTTT. The encoded protein is CASSATGMNTEAFF.